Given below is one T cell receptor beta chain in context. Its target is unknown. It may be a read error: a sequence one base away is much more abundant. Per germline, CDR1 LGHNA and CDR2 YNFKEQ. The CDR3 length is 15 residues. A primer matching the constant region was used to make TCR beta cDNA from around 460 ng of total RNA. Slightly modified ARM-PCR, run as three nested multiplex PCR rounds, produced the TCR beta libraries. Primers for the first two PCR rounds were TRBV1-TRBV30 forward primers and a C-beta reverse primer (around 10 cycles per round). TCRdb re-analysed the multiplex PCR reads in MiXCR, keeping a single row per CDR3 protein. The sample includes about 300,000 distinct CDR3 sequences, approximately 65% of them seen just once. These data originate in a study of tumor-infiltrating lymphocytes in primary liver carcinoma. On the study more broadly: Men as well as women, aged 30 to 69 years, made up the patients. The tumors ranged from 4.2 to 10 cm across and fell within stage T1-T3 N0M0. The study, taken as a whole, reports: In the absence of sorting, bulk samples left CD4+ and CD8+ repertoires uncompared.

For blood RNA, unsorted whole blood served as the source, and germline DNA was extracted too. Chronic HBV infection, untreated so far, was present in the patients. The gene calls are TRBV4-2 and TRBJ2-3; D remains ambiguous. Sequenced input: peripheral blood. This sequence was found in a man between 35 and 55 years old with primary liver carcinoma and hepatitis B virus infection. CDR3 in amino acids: CASSATWRSTDTRYF. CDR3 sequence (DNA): TGTGCCAGCAGCGCCACGTGGCGGTCCACAGATACGCGGTATTTT.